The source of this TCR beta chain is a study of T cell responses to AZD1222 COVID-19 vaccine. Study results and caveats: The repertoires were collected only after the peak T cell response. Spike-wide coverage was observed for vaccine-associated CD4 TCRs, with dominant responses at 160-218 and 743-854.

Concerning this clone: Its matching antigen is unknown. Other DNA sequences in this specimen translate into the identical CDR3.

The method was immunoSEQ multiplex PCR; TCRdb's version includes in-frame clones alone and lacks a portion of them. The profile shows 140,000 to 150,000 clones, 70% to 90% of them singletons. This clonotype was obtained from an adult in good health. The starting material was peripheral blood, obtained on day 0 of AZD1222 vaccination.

CDR3 sequence: CASSQAPPSEAFF. CDR3 nucleotide sequence: TGTGCCAGCAGCCAAGCGCCCCCGTCTGAAGCTTTCTTT. This chain joins TRBV3-1 (or the pseudogene TRBV3-2) and TRBJ1-1; D uncertain. V lost 1 base to trimming and J lost 6 bases, with 9 bases between them. Germline V gives CDR1 LGHDT, CDR2 YNNKEL (reference sequence). CDR3 length: 13 amino acids.